These T cell receptor beta chains were read from a single sample in a study of tumor-infiltrating lymphocytes in primary liver carcinoma. TCRdb reanalysed the multiplex PCR reads using MiXCR and keeps one entry per CDR3 protein. The data contain 300,000 to 350,000 distinct CDR3 sequences, about two thirds of them singletons. Material for sequencing was peripheral blood. These receptors came from a man aged 40-49 years with primary liver carcinoma and hepatitis B virus infection. The CDR3 runs from the conserved cysteine through the conserved F or W. D genes are given only for firm matches. Where a row states a size, it is once, few, many or the class of an expanded clone; other rows omit it.

d_call: TRBD2; v_call: TRBV5-4; j_call: TRBJ2-1; clone_size: .; cdr3_nt: TGTGCCAGCAGCCCTAGCGGGAGCTCATACAATGAGCAGTTCTTC; cdr3_aa: CASSPSGSSYNEQFF
d_call: TRBD1; v_call: TRBV11-3; j_call: TRBJ2-2; clone_size: .; cdr3_nt: TGTGCCAGCAGCTTTGGACAGGGCGTCGGGGAGCTGTTCTTT; cdr3_aa: CASSFGQGVGELFF
d_call: TRBD1; v_call: TRBV6-5; j_call: TRBJ2-7; clone_size: few; cdr3_nt: TGTGCCAGCAGTTGGGGACAGGGGACCTACGAGCAGTACTTC; cdr3_aa: CASSWGQGTYEQYF
d_call: .; v_call: TRBV5-1; j_call: TRBJ2-5; clone_size: .; cdr3_nt: TGCGCCAGCAGCTTGGACAGGGAGAGGGAGACCCAGTACTTC; cdr3_aa: CASSLDRERETQYF
d_call: .; v_call: TRBV12-3/TRBV12-4; j_call: TRBJ1-4; clone_size: .; cdr3_nt: TGTGCCAGCAGTGGATATGAGACACTGTTTTTT; cdr3_aa: CASSGYETLFF
d_call: TRBD1; v_call: TRBV11-2; j_call: TRBJ2-7; clone_size: .; cdr3_nt: TGTGACAGCAGCGCTCGGACAGGGCCATACGAGCAGTACTTC; cdr3_aa: CDSSARTGPYEQYF
d_call: TRBD1; v_call: TRBV6-5; j_call: TRBJ2-7; clone_size: few; cdr3_nt: TGTGCCAGCAGCTTGACAGGGGAGACCTACGAGCAGTACTTC; cdr3_aa: CASSLTGETYEQYF
d_call: TRBD2; v_call: TRBV4-2; j_call: TRBJ2-1; clone_size: few; cdr3_nt: TGTGCCAGCAGCCGTCTAGCGGGAGCTTCAAATGAGCAGTTCTTC; cdr3_aa: CASSRLAGASNEQFF
d_call: TRBD1; v_call: TRBV5-1; j_call: TRBJ2-7; clone_size: .; cdr3_nt: TGCGCCAGCAGCTACGATACCGGGACAGGGACGTACGAGCAGTACTTC; cdr3_aa: CASSYDTGTGTYEQYF
d_call: .; v_call: TRBV6-5; j_call: TRBJ2-2; clone_size: once; cdr3_nt: TGTGCCAGCAGTTACTCGTTGTTTAGCGCCGGGGAGCTGTTTTTT; cdr3_aa: CASSYSLFSAGELFF
d_call: .; v_call: TRBV5-1; j_call: TRBJ2-1; clone_size: few; cdr3_nt: TGCGCCAGCAGCTTGACCGCGACTTTCGATGAGCAGTTCTTC; cdr3_aa: CASSLTATFDEQFF
d_call: .; v_call: TRBV14; j_call: TRBJ2-1; clone_size: .; cdr3_nt: TGTGCCAGCAGCCAAGCCAGCGGGTCGTGGAATGAGCAGTTCTTC; cdr3_aa: CASSQASGSWNEQFF
d_call: .; v_call: TRBV11-2; j_call: TRBJ1-4; clone_size: .; cdr3_nt: TGTGCCAGCAGCTTAGATCTAAGAACACATGAAAAGCTGTTTTTC; cdr3_aa: CASSLDLRTHEKLFF
d_call: .; v_call: TRBV24-1; j_call: TRBJ2-7; clone_size: once; cdr3_nt: TGTGCCACCAGTGACCGGGACTGGGACTACGAGCAGTACTTC; cdr3_aa: CATSDRDWDYEQYF
d_call: .; v_call: TRBV6-6; j_call: TRBJ2-1; clone_size: once; cdr3_nt: TGTGCCAGCAGTAAACCAGGGGGTGGGGACTACAAAGAGCAGTTCTTC; cdr3_aa: CASSKPGGGDYKEQFF
d_call: .; v_call: TRBV6-5; j_call: TRBJ1-3; clone_size: few; cdr3_nt: TGTGCCAGCAGTCCACAGACAGGTTGGGCTGGAAACACCATATATTTT; cdr3_aa: CASSPQTGWAGNTIYF
d_call: TRBD1; v_call: TRBV6-1; j_call: TRBJ2-3; clone_size: few; cdr3_nt: TGTGCCAGCAGATCAGGGGGCAGTATAGATACGCAGTATTTT; cdr3_aa: CASRSGGSIDTQYF
d_call: TRBD1; v_call: TRBV10-3; j_call: TRBJ2-1; clone_size: few; cdr3_nt: TGTGCCATCAGCGGGACAGAGCTCTATGAGCAGTTCTTC; cdr3_aa: CAISGTELYEQFF
d_call: TRBD2; v_call: TRBV10-3; j_call: TRBJ2-2; clone_size: .; cdr3_nt: TGTGCCATCAGGGTTGGGGGGACTAGCCAACGGGAGCTGTCTTTT; cdr3_aa: CAIRVGGTSQRELSF
d_call: TRBD1; v_call: TRBV13; j_call: TRBJ2-7; clone_size: .; cdr3_nt: TGTGCCAGCGGCGGAAGGGACAGTAACTACGAGCAGTACTTC; cdr3_aa: CASGGRDSNYEQYF
d_call: .; v_call: TRBV7-9; j_call: TRBJ1-5; clone_size: .; cdr3_nt: TGTGCCAGCGGCCGGGCCGATGAGCCCCAGCATTTT; cdr3_aa: CASGRADEPQHF
d_call: .; v_call: TRBV6-2/TRBV6-3; j_call: TRBJ1-1; clone_size: few; cdr3_nt: TGTGCCAGCAGTTCTCAGGCCGGGACGGCGAACACTGAAGCTTTCTTT; cdr3_aa: CASSSQAGTANTEAFF
d_call: .; v_call: TRBV25-1; j_call: TRBJ2-1; clone_size: .; cdr3_nt: TGTGCCAGCAGTGAATATGGGGCGAGCTCCTACAATGAGCAGTTCTTC; cdr3_aa: CASSEYGASSYNEQFF
d_call: .; v_call: TRBV24-1; j_call: TRBJ2-5; clone_size: .; cdr3_nt: TGTGCCACCAGTGAAAGTAGACAGAACCAAGAGACCCAGTACTTC; cdr3_aa: CATSESRQNQETQYF
d_call: .; v_call: TRBV5-5; j_call: TRBJ1-1; clone_size: .; cdr3_nt: TGTGCCAGCAGCTTGTTCGGGAGCACTGAAGCTTTCTTT; cdr3_aa: CASSLFGSTEAFF
d_call: TRBD1; v_call: TRBV5-4; j_call: TRBJ2-7; clone_size: few; cdr3_nt: TGTGCCAGCAGCTTGGCCGGGACAGGGTGGAGCGAGCAGTACTTC; cdr3_aa: CASSLAGTGWSEQYF
d_call: .; v_call: TRBV11-2; j_call: TRBJ2-7; clone_size: .; cdr3_nt: TGTGCCAGCAACTTAGACTCTGGGTACGAGCAGTACTTC; cdr3_aa: CASNLDSGYEQYF
d_call: .; v_call: TRBV11-2; j_call: TRBJ1-2; clone_size: .; cdr3_nt: TGTGTCAGCAGCAAAGGTCAGGGCGACTATGGCTACACCTTC; cdr3_aa: CVSSKGQGDYGYTF
d_call: .; v_call: TRBV29-1; j_call: TRBJ2-1; clone_size: many; cdr3_nt: TGCAGCGTTGACTTCGAAGGGGGGGCGTACAATGAGCAGTTCTTC; cdr3_aa: CSVDFEGGAYNEQFF
d_call: TRBD2; v_call: TRBV6-2/TRBV6-3; j_call: TRBJ2-7; clone_size: .; cdr3_nt: TGTGCCAGCAGTACCGGGGGACTAGCGGGATACGAGCAATACTTC; cdr3_aa: CASSTGGLAGYEQYF
d_call: TRBD2; v_call: TRBV10-3; j_call: TRBJ2-7; clone_size: few; cdr3_nt: TGTGCCATCAGTGGACTAGCTGGGTCCTACGAGCAGTACTTC; cdr3_aa: CAISGLAGSYEQYF
d_call: .; v_call: TRBV4-1; j_call: TRBJ2-1; clone_size: many; cdr3_nt: TGCGCCAGCAGCCAAGATCTCGAGGGGAATGAGCAGTTCTTC; cdr3_aa: CASSQDLEGNEQFF
d_call: .; v_call: TRBV7-9; j_call: TRBJ2-1; clone_size: .; cdr3_nt: TGTGCCAGCAGCTTAAGTATGCGTGAGCAGTTCTTC; cdr3_aa: CASSLSMREQFF
d_call: .; v_call: TRBV6-5; j_call: TRBJ2-1; clone_size: .; cdr3_nt: TGTGCCAGCAGTTACTTGGGCTCCTCCTACAATGAGCAGTTCTTC; cdr3_aa: CASSYLGSSYNEQFF
d_call: .; v_call: TRBV28; j_call: TRBJ2-1; clone_size: .; cdr3_nt: TGTGCCAGCAGTTTTAGGGGAGGGGGTAACAATGAGCAGTTCTTC; cdr3_aa: CASSFRGGGNNEQFF
d_call: .; v_call: TRBV28; j_call: TRBJ1-1; clone_size: .; cdr3_nt: TGTGCCATGAAGGGGAGCGGGAACACTGAAGCTTCCTTT; cdr3_aa: CAMKGSGNTEASF
d_call: .; v_call: TRBV4-1; j_call: TRBJ1-5; clone_size: .; cdr3_nt: TGCGCCAGCGGCCAAGTCATGCCATCCCAGCCCCAGCATTTT; cdr3_aa: CASGQVMPSQPQHF
d_call: TRBD1; v_call: TRBV30; j_call: TRBJ2-6; clone_size: few; cdr3_nt: TGTGCCGGCCGGGACAGGGTAATCTCTGGGGCCAACGTCCTGACTTTC; cdr3_aa: CAGRDRVISGANVLTF
d_call: .; v_call: TRBV10-3; j_call: TRBJ1-1; clone_size: .; cdr3_nt: TGTGCCATCAGGACTTCGATAGGGTCCAGCACTGAGGCTTTCTTT; cdr3_aa: CAIRTSIGSSTEAFF
d_call: .; v_call: TRBV14; j_call: TRBJ2-5; clone_size: .; cdr3_nt: TGTGCCAGCAGCCTCGTGGGGTTGGAGACCCAGTACTTC; cdr3_aa: CASSLVGLETQYF